What follows are 25 T cell receptor beta chains derived from one specimen sequenced in a study of spatial heterogeneity in lung cancer (dated by TCRdb to about 2019). Library preparation used 5' RACE. The instrument given in TCRdb is NextSeq 500. The public reads were quality trimmed at Q25 with fastp and then assembled into clones with MiXCR by TCRdb, keeping productive beta chains. Rows merge per CDR3 protein into single entries with the most common DNA and genes. The sample data list some 83,000 distinct CDR3 sequences, and roughly 8% of these were observed just once. Together, the top ten hold roughly 7.1% of the sample. The time point label for this specimen denotes: sample taken at primary tumor resection. The sample here was PBMCs, taken at surgery. Receptors were obtained from a male donor with early-stage non-small cell lung cancer.

This clonotype was seen a few times. The V call is TRBV6-6, the J call TRBJ1-6; tentative D call: TRBD1 (5 bases). Germline CDR1 is MNHNY and CDR2 is SVGAGI (reference sequence). The V and J ends lost 8 bases and 2 bases respectively, with 13 bases between them. The CDR3 sequence is 15 residues long. CDR3 DNA: TGTGCCAGCGTCTCGGGGGTCGCCTATAATTCACCCCTCCACTTT. Its protein is CASVSGVAYNSPLHF.

Many counts were recorded for this clonotype. V usage is TRBV5-5 and J usage is TRBJ1-2, with 9 bases fitting TRBD1. V lost 5 bases, J lost 6 bases, and 5 bases stayed unmatched. This CDR3 contains 13 residues. Germline V gene lookup returns CDR1 SGHKS and CDR2 YYEKEE (reference sequence). The CDR3 protein is CASSPRQGDGYTF. CDR3 DNA sequence: TGTGCCAGCAGTCCACGACAGGGGGATGGCTACACCTTC.

The chain is built from TRBV7-2 and TRBJ1-4, with a tentative D call TRBD1 (6 bases). The germline V gene encodes CDR1 SGHTA and CDR2 FQGNSA. The CDR3 is made up of 14 amino acids. V was shortened by 1 base and J by 5 bases, with 8 bases between the two germline ends. CDR3 residues: CASSLGTDNEKLFF. Written as DNA, the CDR3 is TGTGCCAGCAGCTTAGGGACAGACAATGAAAAACTGTTTTTT.

This clonotype has more than one count but fewer than ten. The J gene is TRBJ1-5, the V gene TRBV18; TRBD1 is a possible D gene (6 bases). This CDR3 comprises 14 residues. Germline lookup yields CDR1 KGHSH and CDR2 LQKENI. V was pared by 3 bases and J by 7 bases, with 13 bases between. CDR3 loop: CASSPLGGPQPQHF. The CDR3 DNA sequence: TGTGCCAGCTCACCCCTCGGGGGCCCCCAGCCCCAGCATTTT.

This clonotype was counted ten times or more. V gene TRBV7-8 combines with J gene TRBJ1-6, with D perhaps TRBD1 (5 bases). Germline lookup yields CDR1 SGHVS and CDR2 FQNEAQ. Deletions cut 5 bases from V and 0 bases from J, with 11 bases between. The CDR3 is 16 amino acids. The CDR3 region is CASSAEQVSYNSPLHF. The CDR3 DNA reads as TGTGCCAGCAGCGCAGAACAGGTCTCCTATAATTCACCCCTCCACTTT.

In its sample, this clonotype was seen many times. V usage is TRBV10-3 and J usage is TRBJ2-1; the D is unclear. Germline V gene lookup returns CDR1 ENHRY and CDR2 SYGVKD. Trimming took 0 bases from V and 1 from J, leaving 10 bases between them. The CDR3 is made up of 16 amino acids. CDR3 loop: CAISESMAGSYNEQFF. In DNA, the CDR3 is TGTGCCATCAGTGAGTCAATGGCAGGATCCTACAATGAGCAGTTCTTC.

This clonotype was observed at least ten times. The J gene is TRBJ1-5, the V gene TRBV10-3; D is undetermined. The germline V and J ends were trimmed by 0 bases and 6 bases, with 9 bases remaining between them. This CDR3 has 14 residues. Looked up from germline, CDR1 is ENHRY and CDR2 is SYGVKD. The CDR3 bases are TGTGCCATCAGTGAGTCGGCGGGAATTCAGCCCCAGCATTTT. Translation: CAISESAGIQPQHF.

The V and J genes are TRBV7-9 and TRBJ2-1; TRBD2 agrees at 7 bases. Germline V lookup: CDR1 SEHNR, CDR2 FQNEAQ (reference sequence). With 0 bases clipped from V and 5 bases from J, the junction kept 4 bases outside the gene matches. This CDR3 contains 15 residues. For the CDR3, the DNA is TGTGCCAGCAGCTTAGCGGGAGGGCCGGACAATGAGCAGTTCTTC. Its translation: CASSLAGGPDNEQFF. Drawing the rest from reference TRBV7-9 and TRBJ2-1, the complete variable domain is DTGVSQNPRHKITKRGQNVTFRCDPISEHNRLYWYRQTLGQGPEFLTYFQNEAQLEKSRLLSDRFSAERPKGSFSTLEIQRTEQGDSAMYLCASSLAGGPDNEQFFGPGTRLTVL.

The genes are TRBV27 and TRBJ2-3; a weak D match, TRBD2 (5 bases). Per germline, CDR1 MNHEY and CDR2 SMNVEV (reference sequence). V lost 4 bases, J lost 4 bases, and 12 bases lay in between. The CDR3 covers 14 residues. The CDR3 loop is CASSSSGGPDTQYF. The CDR3 region has the DNA TGTGCCAGCAGTTCCAGCGGAGGCCCAGATACGCAGTATTTT.

This clonotype showed up many times. The genes are TRBV7-2 and TRBJ2-5; D is perhaps TRBD2 (6 bases). The germline V gene has CDR1 SGHTA and CDR2 FQGNSA. V gave up 1 base and J gave up 2 bases, with 17 bases separating them. CDR3 length equals 17 residues. Written as DNA, the CDR3 is TGTGCCAGCAGCTTAGTATCGAGCGGGCGAGGGCAAGAGACCCAGTACTTC. Translating it yields CASSLVSSGRGQETQYF.

This clonotype appeared many times. The rearrangement joins TRBV6-2 or TRBV6-3 to TRBJ1-1, with 8 bases identical to TRBD1. The CDR3 covers 13 residues. Germline CDR1 is MNHEY and CDR2 is SVGEGT. V was clipped by 7 bases and J by 5 bases; unmatched bases: 6. The CDR3 DNA reads as TGTGCCAGCATCGACAGGGGAAAGACTGAAGCTTTCTTT. This sequence encodes CASIDRGKTEAFF.

There are a few counts of this clonotype. The V and J genes are TRBV6-6 and TRBJ1-1, with D tentatively TRBD1 (5 bases). Germline CDR1 and CDR2: MNHNY and SVGAGI (reference sequence). V was shortened by 5 bases and J by 5 bases, with 15 bases between the two germline ends. The CDR3 covers 14 residues. The CDR3 DNA reads TGTGCCAGCAGTCCCCGGGGGGGAGGGACTGAAGCTTTCTTT. Translated: CASSPRGGGTEAFF.

This clonotype turned up a few times. The chain employs TRBV27 and TRBJ2-3; tentatively, D is TRBD1 or TRBD2 (5 bases each). Deletions cut 5 bases from V and 0 bases from J, with 12 bases between. CDR3 length equals 15 residues. Germline V gene lookup returns CDR1 MNHEY and CDR2 SMNVEV (reference sequence). Written as DNA, the CDR3 is TGTGCCAGCAGTCAATTCAGGGACAGCACAGATACGCAGTATTTT. It encodes CASSQFRDSTDTQYF.

The V and J genes are TRBV10-3 and TRBJ2-1; D unclear. CDR3 length equals 12 residues. Germline CDR1 and CDR2: ENHRY and SYGVKD. Trimming cost V 2 bases and J 7 bases, with 6 bases left between them. The CDR3 protein is CAISEITNEQFF. The CDR3 DNA follows: TGTGCCATCAGTGAGATTACGAATGAGCAGTTCTTC.

The table lists this clonotype with many counts. This sequence joins TRBV7-9 and TRBJ2-7; D uncertain. Germline CDR1 and CDR2: SEHNR and FQNEAQ (reference sequence). CDR3 length: 21 residues. The germline V and J ends were trimmed by 5 bases and 0 bases, with 32 bases remaining between them. For the CDR3, the DNA is TGTGCCAGCAGCGGAACCACATCGGCCGGTCCATACTTTACCACCTCCTACGAGCAGTACTTC. Protein product: CASSGTTSAGPYFTTSYEQYF.

The rearrangement links TRBV2 to TRBJ1-5; no firm D call. This CDR3 has 13 amino acids. The germline CDR1 and CDR2 sequences are SNHLY and FYNNEI. V dropped 11 bases and J dropped 0 bases, with 11 bases sitting between them. Here the CDR3 reads CACKRDSNQPQHF. The CDR3 region has the DNA TGTGCCTGCAAACGGGATAGCAATCAGCCCCAGCATTTT.

The chain links TRBV5-1 to TRBJ2-3; D ambiguous. The germline V gene has CDR1 SGHRS and CDR2 YFSETQ. Trimming left V 0 bases short and J 0 bases short, with 5 bases between. This CDR3 has 14 residues. Here the CDR3 DNA reads TGCGCCAGCAGCTTGGAAAGCAGCACAGATACGCAGTATTTT. Encoded protein: CASSLESSTDTQYF.

The rearrangement links TRBV12-5 to TRBJ1-1; no definite D call. The CDR3 has 20 residues. Looked up from germline, CDR1 is LGHNT and CDR2 is FRNRAP. V lost 2 bases and J 4 bases, leaving 29 bases between the germline ends. CDR3 sequence: CASGLSKETKGPWRTTEAFF. Here the CDR3 DNA reads TGTGCTAGTGGTTTGTCCAAAGAGACCAAAGGACCCTGGAGGACCACTGAAGCTTTCTTT.

The chain joins TRBV20-1 to TRBJ1-1, with a weak D call TRBD1 (6 bases). The CDR3 covers 15 residues. V was pared by 3 bases and J by 0 bases, with 14 bases between. Germline CDR1 DFQATT, CDR2 SNEGSKA (reference sequence). The CDR3 loop is CSASLSRGLNTEAFF. The CDR3 nucleotides are TGCAGTGCTAGCCTCTCCAGGGGATTGAACACTGAAGCTTTCTTT.

This clonotype was seen many times. The rearrangement uses TRBV5-4 and TRBJ1-1; D unclear. The CDR3 is made up of 14 amino acids. The germline V gene has CDR1 SGHNT and CDR2 YYREEE (reference sequence). Trimming cost V 4 bases and J 1 base, with 11 bases left between them. This CDR3 is CASSPGRRNTEAFF. The CDR3 bases are TGTGCCAGCAGCCCCGGCAGGAGGAACACTGAAGCTTTCTTT.

The V gene is TRBV29-1, the J gene TRBJ1-2; D uncertain. Germline V gene data show CDR1 as SQVTM and CDR2 as ANQGSEA. V shed 2 bases and J shed 4 bases, with 14 bases lying between them. This CDR3 spans 14 amino acids. In DNA form, the CDR3 reads TGCAGCGTTGAACCCACCAGTAGAAGCTATGGCTACACCTTC. Residues: CSVEPTSRSYGYTF.

In this sample, this clonotype turned up many times. In DNA form, the CDR3 reads TGTGCCAGCAGCATAAGGACAGTCAGCTTCTCCTACGAGCAGTACTTC. Translating it yields CASSIRTVSFSYEQYF. The chain combines TRBV7-2 with TRBJ2-7; D might be TRBD1 (6 bases). Between the trimmed V and J ends, which lost 5 bases and 0 bases, there was a span of 17 bases. The CDR3 has 16 amino acids. Germline V lookup: CDR1 SGHTA, CDR2 FQGNSA. Complete variable domain (other parts from reference TRBV7-2 and TRBJ2-7): GAGVSQSPSNKVTEKGKDVELRCDPISGHTALYWYRQSLGQGLEFLIYFQGNSAPDKSGLPSDRFSAERTGGSVSTLTIQRTQQEDSAVYLCASSIRTVSFSYEQYFGPGTRLTVT.

In its sample, this clonotype was seen many times. This chain links TRBV7-7 with TRBJ2-1; 8 bases fit TRBD1. The germline V gene has CDR1 SSHAT and CDR2 FNYEAQ (reference sequence). The CDR3 spans 13 residues. V lost 1 base, J lost 7 bases, and 0 bases stayed unmatched. The CDR3, as DNA: TGTGCCAGCAGCTTAGACAGGGGGAATGAGCAGTTCTTC. Translation gives CASSLDRGNEQFF.

The chain uses TRBV5-5 and TRBJ2-2; D not resolved. Trimming cost V 0 bases and J 0 bases, with 9 bases left between them. The CDR3 has 16 residues. CDR1 SGHKS and CDR2 YYEKEE come from the germline V gene (reference sequence). DNA of the CDR3: TGTGCCAGCAGCTTGGGCGGCCTCCCGAACACCGGGGAGCTGTTTTTT. Protein sequence: CASSLGGLPNTGELFF.

The chain uses TRBV6-5 and TRBJ1-3; D is unclear. The germline gives CDR1 MNHEY, CDR2 SVGAGI. The ends were cut back, 0 bases at V and 3 bases at J, with 3 bases in the middle. This CDR3 has 13 amino acids. In DNA, the CDR3 is TGTGCCAGCAGTTACTCGAGTGGAAACACCATATATTTT. It yields the protein CASSYSSGNTIYF.